The text below deals with one T cell receptor (beta chain). The antigen remains undetermined. This specimen belongs to a study of OX40 agonist ivuxolimab in advanced cancers. As for the study in general: Ivuxolimab was delivered to patients intravenously every 2 weeks at doses spanning 0.01 to 10 mg/kg. Three dose-escalation patients had partial responses: one with hepatocellular carcinoma and two with cutaneous melanoma.

This CDR3 is 17 amino acids long. V lost 1 base and J lost 7, with 22 bases in between. Germline V CDR1 and CDR2: MGHRA, YSYEKL. TCRdb's copy holds only in-frame clones and misses some; the assay was immunoSEQ multiplex PCR. In the table there are about 33,000 clones, about three quarters of which are singletons. Notes on the study in general: Among the least clonally expanded were partial responders at 0.1-3.0 mg/kg.

Material: CD4+ or CD8+ T cells sorted from blood, obtained in a trial of the OX40 agonist ivuxolimab. This receptor was identified in an adult with an advanced solid tumor such as melanoma, head and neck, liver or kidney cancer. The rearrangement links TRBV4-1 to TRBJ2-5, with D perhaps assigned TRBD1 or TRBD2 (5 bases each). The CDR3 reads CASSQAQGPKLPGTQYF. CDR3 nucleotides: TGCGCCAGCAGCCAAGCCCAGGGACCCAAGCTCCCGGGGACCCAGTACTTC.